This T cell receptor (beta chain) is drawn from a study of glioma-infiltrating T cells after dendritic cell vaccination. Study-level background: Patients received autologous tumor lysate-pulsed dendritic cell vaccination between the early 2000s and the early 2010s. Overall study findings and caveats: Few patients contributed both blood and tumor specimens.

The time point denotes: after dendritic cell vaccination, including at tumor progression/relapse. As concerns this clone: Its antigen is not identified.

Between the trimmed V and J ends, which lost 5 bases and 7 bases, there was a span of 11 bases. This CDR3 has 12 amino acids. The germline V gene encodes CDR1 SGHAT and CDR2 FQNNGV. This table comes from immunoSEQ multiplex PCR, and its TCRdb copy is limited to in-frame clones, with some not included. The sample lists fewer than 85,000 clones, roughly 84% occurring once. The rearrangement uses TRBV11-2 and TRBJ1-1, with D unclear. The sequence was obtained from a human donor with glioblastoma. The input for sequencing was blood, taken after dendritic cell vaccination. For the CDR3, the DNA is TGTGCCAGCAGCCACACTCGGGGTGAAGCTTTCTTT. Its translation is CASSHTRGEAFF.